This TCR beta chain was captured by sequencing in a study of immune evolution from preneoplasia to lung adenocarcinoma. CDR1 and CDR2 (germline): SGHTS, YDEGEE. Deletions cut 4 bases from V and 0 bases from J, with 7 bases between. This CDR3 is 13 amino acids long. Generated by immunoSEQ multiplex PCR, the TCRdb table keeps only in-frame clones and is missing some. The repertoire holds more than 700 clones, 84% seen once, with roughly 10% in the top ten. This rearrangement joins TRBV5-8 to TRBJ2-5, with D hard to call. The sequence came from a person in their 70s with lung adenocarcinoma. The source material was FFPE atypical adenomatous hyperplasia tissue from the lung. Stated subset: atypical adenomatous hyperplasia (AAH), lung preneoplasia. The CDR3 DNA reads TGTGCCAGCAGCCGTGCAGACCAAGAGACCCAGTACTTC. Translated: CASSRADQETQYF.